This TCR beta chain was obtained from a study of regulatory T cells in long-lasting Graves disease. The TCR beta library used iRepertoire HTBI primers with Arm-PCR amplification of CDR3. TCRdb used MiXCR to reprocess the multiplex PCR reads, holding one entry per CDR3 protein. The sample yields hundreds of thousands of distinct CDR3 sequences, around 11% seen once. As for time point: newly diagnosed GD, antithyroid drugs for less than 3 months. RNA isolated from PBMCs was used to make the TCR library. CDR3 length: 18 residues. Germline CDR1 and CDR2: MNHEY and SVGEGT. Trimming took 2 bases from V and 0 from J, leaving 17 bases between them. Turning to this clonotype: The antigen remains unidentified.

Study outcomes and limitations: It was in persistent disease that TRBV28, TRBJ1-2 and TRBJ2-5 were favored.

The data were also submitted as part of a second study, on T cells in Graves' hyperthyroidism and ophthalmopathy.

V and J are TRBV6-2 or TRBV6-3 and TRBJ2-1; TRBD2 might be the D (6 bases). The receptor was isolated from a woman in her thirties with Graves disease. The sequencing here drew on peripheral blood mononuclear cells (PBMCs), taken at new diagnosis, from a patient treated with antithyroid drugs. CDR3 residues: CASSYAQGSGSSYNEQFF. In DNA, the CDR3 is TGTGCCAGCAGTTACGCTCAGGGATCCGGGAGCTCCTACAATGAGCAGTTCTTC.